This entry concerns a single TCR beta chain. The antigen remains undetermined. The CDR3 runs to 13 residues. Trimming left V 4 bases short and J 6 bases short, with 11 bases between. Germline lookup yields CDR1 LGHDT and CDR2 YNNKEL (reference sequence). Generated by immunoSEQ multiplex PCR, the TCRdb table keeps only in-frame clones and is missing some. The sample includes hundreds of thousands of clones, around 89% seen only once; the top ten take approximately 5%. These data belong to a study of Ad26.COV2.S vaccination and SARS-CoV-2 variants. Study-level findings and limits: Breadth measured for non-spike TCRs was similar across vaccine and placebo recipients.

Treatment given: around 19 received Ad26.COV2.S at low or high dose, single or two shots; about 5 received placebo; per-sample allocation not given. Following the first vaccine or placebo injection, samples were taken on day 63. The chain uses TRBV3-1 (or the pseudogene TRBV3-2) and TRBJ2-3; D call uncertain. Here the sequenced sample was peripheral blood, taken in a trial of Ad26.COV2.S vaccine versus placebo. This receptor was obtained from a person between 18 and 60 years old who received the Ad26.COV2.S COVID-19 vaccine or a placebo. The CDR3 here is CASSPEGQDTQYF. CDR3 in DNA: TGTGCCAGCAGCCCAGAAGGGCAGGATACGCAGTATTTT.